These 9 T cell receptor beta chains originate from one sample sequenced in a study of early T cells in non-severe SARS-CoV-2 infection. MiXCR, run by TCRdb on the 5' RACE reads, gives a single entry per CDR3 protein. This repertoire shows 30,000 to 40,000 distinct CDR3 sequences, 9% found once; its top ten account for less than 15%. The specimen sequenced was whole blood. The receptors derive from an adult who was a healthcare worker with PCR-confirmed SARS-CoV-2 infection or an uninfected control (not recorded which).

The sample holds many counts of this clonotype. The J gene is TRBJ1-3, the V gene TRBV27; tentative D call: TRBD1 (5 bases). CDR3 length: 17 amino acids. Looked up from germline, CDR1 is MNHEY and CDR2 is SMNVEV (reference sequence). V dropped 6 bases and J dropped 0 bases, with 18 bases sitting between them. The CDR3 loop is CASSSLDRLYSGNTIYF. The CDR3 coding sequence is TGTGCCAGCAGCTCACTCGACAGACTTTACTCTGGAAACACCATATATTTT.

At least ten counts were recorded for this clonotype. This chain connects TRBV6-6 to TRBJ2-3, with 9 bases aligning to TRBD2. CDR3 length: 17 amino acids. Germline CDR1 MNHNY, CDR2 SVGAGI (reference sequence). Germline trimming cut 2 bases from V and 0 bases from J; bases unmatched to any gene: 6. The CDR3 region is CASSYPVAGASTDTQYF. DNA for the CDR3: TGTGCCAGCAGTTACCCTGTAGCGGGGGCAAGCACAGATACGCAGTATTTT.

The sample holds a few counts of this clonotype. The chain carries TRBV6-5 and TRBJ2-3, with 10 bases lining up with TRBD1. Looked up from germline, CDR1 is MNHEY and CDR2 is SVGAGI. This CDR3 is built from 18 residues. Losses at the gene ends were 6 bases for V and 1 base for J; bases not matched to a gene: 13. CDR3 in amino acids: CASSPVPGQGTGTDTQYF. DNA for the CDR3: TGTGCCAGCAGCCCTGTCCCGGGACAGGGGACGGGCACAGATACGCAGTATTTT.

At least ten counts were recorded for this clonotype. The chain links TRBV10-1 to TRBJ2-5, with 7 bases aligning to TRBD1. CDR1 WNHNN and CDR2 SYGVQD come from the germline V gene (reference sequence). J gave up 1 base and V 3 bases, and 8 bases lay outside the gene matches. The CDR3 runs to 16 residues. The CDR3 DNA reads TGCGCCAGCAGTGACGCCCCCGGGACAGCCCAAGAGACCCAGTACTTC. Its protein is CASSDAPGTAQETQYF.

This clonotype was observed at least ten times. V and J are TRBV27 and TRBJ1-4; D is unclear. Germline V gene data show CDR1 as MNHEY and CDR2 as SMNVEV (reference sequence). This CDR3 has 15 residues. The V end lost 5 bases, the J end lost 0 bases, and 10 bases lay between the germline ends. CDR3 sequence reads: CASSAQVSTNEKLFF. The CDR3 DNA is TGTGCCAGCAGTGCCCAGGTATCAACTAATGAAAAACTGTTTTTT.

The chain employs TRBV12-3 or TRBV12-4 and TRBJ2-7, with D perhaps matching TRBD2 (5 bases). This CDR3 spans 14 amino acids. The V and J ends lost 3 bases and 3 bases respectively, with 12 bases between them. CDR3 amino acids: CASSFSGSRYEQYF. The CDR3 DNA reads TGTGCCAGCAGTTTCTCGGGATCCCGCTACGAGCAGTACTTC.

This clonotype was seen many times. The chain is built from TRBV15 and TRBJ1-2; D ambiguous. Germline values: CDR1 LNHNV, CDR2 YYDKDF (reference sequence). V was pared by 0 bases and J by 8 bases, with 16 bases between. The CDR3 length is 15 residues. Here the CDR3 DNA reads TGTGCCACCAGCAGAGATCTGGGAATCTCGGGAGGCTACACCTTC. Amino acids: CATSRDLGISGGYTF.

V and J are TRBV20-1 and TRBJ1-1; a possible D gene is TRBD1 (6 bases). Trimming pared 5 bases from V and 3 bases from J, leaving 13 bases between. The CDR3 totals 13 residues. CDR1 is DFQATT and CDR2 is SNEGSKA in the germline V gene (reference sequence). CDR3 region: CSADRQADTEAFF. CDR3 coding DNA: TGCAGTGCTGACAGACAGGCTGACACTGAAGCTTTCTTT.

At least ten counts were recorded for this clonotype. The V gene is TRBV2, the J gene TRBJ1-6, with no clear D. The V gene's germline CDR1 is SNHLY and CDR2 FYNNEI. V was trimmed by 10 bases and J by 5 bases, leaving 12 bases between them. CDR3 length: 13 amino acids. The CDR3 DNA is TGTGCCACCATGGAAATAAATAATTCACCCCTCCACTTT. It translates to CATMEINNSPLHF.